This is a list of T cell receptor beta chains from one sample in a study of T cell responses to AZD1222 COVID-19 vaccine. The repertoire was sequenced with immunoSEQ multiplex PCR; TCRdb's copy has only in-frame clones and lacks some. The sample lists a few hundred thousand clones, 85% to 95% occurring once. Sequencing was performed on peripheral blood, taken on day 0 of AZD1222 vaccination. These receptors all come from an adult in good health. Both conserved end residues are part of each CDR3. A D gene is named only where the DNA matches it firmly. Rows give clone size only sometimes, using once, few, many, or a class for an expanded clone.

clone_size d_call j_call v_call cdr3_nt cdr3_aa
- TRBD1 TRBJ2-7 TRBV28 TGTGCCCTACTGAACCGGGACAGGGGTGAACAGTACTTC CALLNRDRGEQYF
- - TRBJ1-4 TRBV29-1 TGCAGCGCCCGCCGGGACGTTAATGAAAAACTGTTTTTT CSARRDVNEKLFF
- - TRBJ1-1 TRBV2 TGTGCCAGCAGTGAAGAAGGGCGACTGAACACTGAAGCTTTCTTT CASSEEGRLNTEAFF
- TRBD1 TRBJ2-7 TRBV6-2/TRBV6-3 TGTGCCAGCAGTTCGCGATATCAGGGGGCAAGGGGCTACGAGCAGTACTTC CASSSRYQGARGYEQYF
- - TRBJ1-2 TRBV27 TGTGCCAGCAGTACCCCGGGGGGCTCGGGCTACACCTTC CASSTPGGSGYTF
- TRBD1 TRBJ2-6 TRBV29-1 TGCAGCGTGGGACAGGGTCCTGGGGCCAACGTCCTGACTTTC CSVGQGPGANVLTF
- TRBD1 TRBJ2-5 TRBV3-1/TRBV3-2 TGTGCCAGCAGCCAAGATGAGACAGGGGACGAAGAGACCCAGTACTTC CASSQDETGDEETQYF
- - TRBJ2-5 TRBV7-9 TGTGCCAGCAGCTTAGATGTCAGTCAAGAGACCCAGTACTTC CASSLDVSQETQYF
- - TRBJ2-7 TRBV5-1 TGCGCCAGCAGCGACCCGGGTCCCCCCTACGAGCAGTACTTC CASSDPGPPYEQYF
- - TRBJ1-1 TRBV7-9 TGTGCCAGCAGCTCGGGTATGTTGAACACTGAAGCTTTCTTT CASSSGMLNTEAFF
once - TRBJ2-7 TRBV18 TGTGCCAGCTCACCAAGCGGCAACTCCTACGAGCAGTACTTC CASSPSGNSYEQYF
- - TRBJ2-5 TRBV5-4 TGTGCCAGCAGCCTTCAGGGAGAGGAGACCCAGTACTTC CASSLQGEETQYF
- TRBD1 TRBJ1-4 TRBV28 TGTGCCAGCAGTACCACAGGGGGCGAGGAAAAACTGTTTTTT CASSTTGGEEKLFF
- - TRBJ2-5 TRBV5-4 TGTGCCGCTGGGGAGATCCAAAAAGAGACCCAGTACTTC CAAGEIQKETQYF
- - TRBJ2-7 TRBV29-1 TGCAGCGTTATGACAGACTCCTACGAGCAGTACTTC CSVMTDSYEQYF
- - TRBJ2-7 TRBV3-1/TRBV3-2 TGTGCCAGCAGCCAACCACCCTCCTACGAGCAGTACTTC CASSQPPSYEQYF
- TRBD2 TRBJ2-3 TRBV9 TGTGCCAGCAGCCCCCGCGGGGGAGATACGCAGTATTTT CASSPRGGDTQYF
- TRBD2 TRBJ2-3 TRBV6-4 TGTGCCAACAGCGGGGGGTCGGCAGATACGCAGTATTTT CANSGGSADTQYF
- TRBD1 TRBJ1-6 TRBV7-6 TGTGCCAGCAGCCCGACGACAGGGATGGATAATTCACCCCTCCACTTT CASSPTTGMDNSPLHF
- TRBD2 TRBJ2-1 TRBV29-1 TGCAGCGTCTATCCGGGACTAGCGGGCAATGAGCAGTTCTTC CSVYPGLAGNEQFF
- TRBD1 TRBJ1-5 TRBV29-1 TGCAGCGTTGAAGAACAGGGGGGGGGTCCCCAGCATTTT CSVEEQGGGPQHF
- TRBD1 TRBJ2-7 TRBV13 TGTGCCAGCAGCATTCGACAGGGCTACGAGCAGTACTTC CASSIRQGYEQYF
- - TRBJ2-3 TRBV15 TGTGCCACCAGCAGAGAAACGAGTCGGGGCGATACGCAGTATTTT CATSRETSRGDTQYF
once - TRBJ1-1 TRBV4-3 TGCGCCACCCCCCCCATAGGAGCTTTCTTT CATPPIGAFF
- TRBD1 TRBJ1-2 TRBV10-3 TGTGCCATCAGTGTAGACAGGGCCTATGGCTACACCTTC CAISVDRAYGYTF
- - TRBJ2-1 TRBV15 TGTGCCACCAGCAGAGATCCCCGGGGCGGCTACAATGAGCAGTTCTTC CATSRDPRGGYNEQFF